The clone carrying this T cell receptor (beta chain) was detected ten times or more. CDR3 length: 13 residues. Germline-derived CDR1 and CDR2 are SNHLY and FYNNEI. V lost 5 bases and J 2 bases, leaving 10 bases between the germline ends. Exclusion criteria comprised uncontrolled infection, other autoimmune disease, pregnancy or lactation. The sample comes from a study of T cells in Graves' hyperthyroidism and ophthalmopathy. In the study overall: Blood was drawn when the patient was first diagnosed and still untreated.

RNA transcripts served as the template for amplifying TCR beta CDR3 regions. HTBI primers were employed in a first-round RT-PCR of the TCR CDR3. TCRdb recomputed calls from the multiplex PCR reads with MiXCR, one row per CDR3 protein. The sample has roughly 660,000 distinct CDR3 sequences, roughly 17% seen once. The sequence derives from a man in his forties or fifties with Graves' hyperthyroidism. The sample consisted of blood. J is TRBJ2-7 and V is TRBV2, with D perhaps matching TRBD1 (6 bases). The CDR3 loop reads CASSRTETYEQYF. As DNA, the CDR3 is TGTGCCAGCAGTCGGACAGAAACCTACGAGCAGTACTTC.